A selection of T cell receptor beta chains follows, all from one sample in a study of blood T cell repertoires in COVID-19. Produced via immunoSEQ multiplex PCR; TCRdb's table is partial and in-frame only. Of tens of thousands of clones listed, about 87% were seen once; the top ten hold approximately 3.7%. Sequenced: peripheral blood. The receptors were gathered from a man aged 35 to 55 with COVID-19, enrolled during active disease. Both conserved end residues are part of each CDR3. The order of the fields is CDR3 protein, CDR3 DNA, V gene, D gene, J gene, clone size. D genes are given only for firm matches. The listing skips clone size in some rows; elsewhere it reads once, few, many or a size class.

CDR3: CASSESGRNEQFF; DNA: TGCGCCAGCAGTGAGTCGGGGAGGAATGAGCAGTTCTTC; V: TRBV10-1; D: .; J: TRBJ2-1; size: .
CDR3: CASSKGTSGRTDTQYF; DNA: TGTGCCAGCAGCAAAGGGACTAGCGGGCGCACAGATACGCAGTATTTT; V: TRBV7-7; D: TRBD2; J: TRBJ2-3; size: .
CDR3: CASSLSVGAESPLHF; DNA: TGCGCCAGCAGCTTGTCGGTAGGGGCTGAATCACCCCTCCACTTT; V: TRBV5-1; D: .; J: TRBJ1-6; size: .
CDR3: CASSHQGAGTEAFF; DNA: TGTGCCAGCAGCCACCAGGGGGCGGGGACTGAAGCTTTCTTT; V: TRBV5-5; D: TRBD1; J: TRBJ1-1; size: .
CDR3: CASLGGADYEQYF; DNA: TGTGCCAGCCTGGGGGGAGCGGACTACGAGCAGTACTTC; V: TRBV12-3/TRBV12-4; D: .; J: TRBJ2-7; size: .
CDR3: CASSLTGRETQYF; DNA: TGTGCCAGCAGCCTGACAGGGAGGGAGACCCAGTACTTC; V: TRBV28; D: .; J: TRBJ2-5; size: .
CDR3: CSAGTGNTIYF; DNA: TGCAGCGCCGGGACAGGAAACACCATATATTTT; V: TRBV29-1; D: .; J: TRBJ1-3; size: .
CDR3: CATGGTSGYGYTF; DNA: TGTGCCACGGGTGGGACATCGGGCTATGGCTACACCTTC; V: TRBV15; D: .; J: TRBJ1-2; size: .
CDR3: CASSPSYSGTGGSLQYF; DNA: TGTGCCAGCTCACCTTCCTATTCCGGGACAGGGGGATCCCTGCAGTACTTC; V: TRBV18; D: TRBD1; J: TRBJ2-7; size: .
CDR3: CASSQESGLAGAEQFF; DNA: TGCGCCAGCAGCCAAGAATCCGGACTAGCGGGAGCTGAGCAGTTCTTC; V: TRBV4-1; D: TRBD2; J: TRBJ2-1; size: .
CDR3: CASSLLTSGGSTDTQYF; DNA: TGTGCCAGCAGTTTATTGACTAGCGGGGGATCCACAGATACGCAGTATTTT; V: TRBV27; D: TRBD2; J: TRBJ2-3; size: .
CDR3: CASSRRDRLASGANVLTF; DNA: TGTGCCAGTAGTAGAAGGGACAGACTCGCCTCTGGGGCCAACGTCCTGACTTTC; V: TRBV19; D: TRBD1; J: TRBJ2-6; size: .
CDR3: CASSTPVFGGRANNEQFF; DNA: TGTGCCAGCAGTACCCCTGTTTTCGGCGGGAGGGCAAACAATGAGCAGTTCTTC; V: TRBV2; D: TRBD2; J: TRBJ2-1; size: .
CDR3: CASTLVASGQETQYF; DNA: TGTGCCAGCACCCTGGTGGCTAGCGGACAAGAGACCCAGTACTTC; V: TRBV2; D: TRBD2; J: TRBJ2-5; size: .
CDR3: CAWSRDRVTDTQYF; DNA: TGTGCCTGGAGTAGGGACAGGGTAACAGATACGCAGTATTTT; V: TRBV30; D: TRBD1; J: TRBJ2-3; size: .
CDR3: CASLKASFGETQYF; DNA: TGTGCCAGCCTCAAAGCCTCCTTCGGAGAGACCCAGTACTTC; V: TRBV5-6; D: .; J: TRBJ2-5; size: .
CDR3: CSVEDNIEGHTF; DNA: TGCAGCGTTGAAGATAATATCGAGGGCCACACCTTC; V: TRBV29-1; D: .; J: TRBJ1-2; size: .
CDR3: CSVFDGWELFF; DNA: TGCAGCGTCTTCGACGGGTGGGAGCTGTTTTTT; V: TRBV29-1; D: .; J: TRBJ2-2; size: .
CDR3: CASRVGGTQYF; DNA: TGTGCCAGTAGGGTTGGAGGGACCCAGTACTTC; V: TRBV19; D: .; J: TRBJ2-5; size: .
CDR3: CASSLDRQETQYF; DNA: TGTGCCAGCAGCTTGGACAGGCAAGAGACCCAGTACTTC; V: TRBV11-1; D: TRBD1; J: TRBJ2-5; size: .
CDR3: CASSSQGGGPRELFF; DNA: TGTGCCAGCAGCTCTCAAGGCGGTGGCCCCCGGGAGCTGTTTTTT; V: TRBV7-9; D: .; J: TRBJ2-2; size: .
CDR3: CASSTSGDSTDTQYF; DNA: TGTGCCAGCAGTACTAGCGGGGACAGCACAGATACGCAGTATTTT; V: TRBV28; D: TRBD2; J: TRBJ2-3; size: .
CDR3: CASSQRSGTSGKETQYF; DNA: TGCGCCAGCAGCCAAAGATCCGGGACTAGCGGGAAGGAGACCCAGTACTTC; V: TRBV4-1; D: TRBD2; J: TRBJ2-5; size: .
CDR3: CATSRGVAPDTQYF; DNA: TGTGCCACCAGCCGCGGAGTAGCCCCAGATACGCAGTATTTT; V: TRBV15; D: .; J: TRBJ2-3; size: .
CDR3: CASSLLGLASYNEQFF; DNA: TGTGCCAGCAGTTTATTAGGGCTAGCGAGCTACAATGAGCAGTTCTTC; V: TRBV27; D: .; J: TRBJ2-1; size: .
CDR3: CASSQSSAAHTEAFF; DNA: TGCGCCAGCAGCCAAAGTTCGGCGGCTCACACTGAAGCTTTCTTT; V: TRBV5-1; D: .; J: TRBJ1-1; size: .
CDR3: CASSFKGQDGNTQYF; DNA: TGTGCCAGCAGTTTTAAGGGACAGGATGGGAATACGCAGTATTTT; V: TRBV28; D: TRBD1; J: TRBJ2-3; size: .
CDR3: CASSRAGGGETQYF; DNA: TGCGCCAGCAGCAGAGCGGGAGGAGGGGAGACCCAGTACTTC; V: TRBV10-2; D: TRBD2; J: TRBJ2-5; size: once
CDR3: CAIRSSAGELFF; DNA: TGTGCCATCAGGTCTAGCGCCGGGGAGCTGTTTTTT; V: TRBV10-3; D: .; J: TRBJ2-2; size: .
CDR3: CASSLDSGGQINEQFF; DNA: TGCGCCAGCAGTCTAGATAGCGGGGGACAGATCAATGAGCAGTTCTTC; V: TRBV10-2; D: TRBD2; J: TRBJ2-1; size: once
CDR3: CASSFMLARGGETQYF; DNA: TGTGCCAGCAGCTTTATGCTAGCACGAGGAGGGGAGACCCAGTACTTC; V: TRBV11-2; D: .; J: TRBJ2-5; size: once
CDR3: CAISEQTGLAGDGKAYEQYF; DNA: TGTGCCATCAGTGAGCAAACGGGACTAGCGGGAGATGGTAAGGCCTACGAGCAGTACTTC; V: TRBV10-3; D: TRBD2; J: TRBJ2-7; size: .
CDR3: CSVAFGDINQPQHF; DNA: TGCAGCGTGGCCTTCGGGGACATAAATCAGCCCCAGCATTTT; V: TRBV29-1; D: .; J: TRBJ1-5; size: .
CDR3: CATSPTGEETQYF; DNA: TGTGCCACCAGTCCCACAGGGGAAGAGACCCAGTACTTC; V: TRBV24-1; D: TRBD1; J: TRBJ2-5; size: .
CDR3: CASSQVEVNTEAFF; DNA: TGTGCCAGCAGCCAAGTTGAGGTGAACACTGAAGCTTTCTTT; V: TRBV14; D: .; J: TRBJ1-1; size: .
CDR3: CAWSDFSGETQYF; DNA: TGTGCCTGGAGTGACTTCTCCGGAGAGACCCAGTACTTC; V: TRBV30; D: .; J: TRBJ2-5; size: .
CDR3: CATSDWQRDTQYF; DNA: TGTGCCACCAGTGATTGGCAACGAGATACGCAGTATTTT; V: TRBV24-1; D: .; J: TRBJ2-3; size: once
CDR3: CASSLGGTTSEETQYF; DNA: TGTGCCAGCAGCTTAGGGGGGACTACTTCCGAAGAGACCCAGTACTTC; V: TRBV7-8; D: TRBD2; J: TRBJ2-5; size: .
CDR3: CATSDYSGTGAEKLFF; DNA: TGTGCCACCAGTGATTACTCCGGGACAGGGGCGGAAAAACTGTTTTTT; V: TRBV24-1; D: TRBD1; J: TRBJ1-4; size: .
CDR3: CASGLPPGTGIYNEQFF; DNA: TGTGCTAGTGGTTTGCCTCCCGGGACAGGGATTTACAATGAGCAGTTCTTC; V: TRBV12-5; D: TRBD1; J: TRBJ2-1; size: .
CDR3: CASSFQGTGLDEQYF; DNA: TGTGCCAGCAGCTTCCAAGGGACAGGGTTGGACGAGCAGTACTTC; V: TRBV9; D: TRBD1; J: TRBJ2-7; size: .
CDR3: CASSLQSEYQETQYF; DNA: TGCGCCAGCAGCTTGCAGAGCGAATACCAAGAGACCCAGTACTTC; V: TRBV5-1; D: .; J: TRBJ2-5; size: .
CDR3: CASHLGGADTEAFF; DNA: TGCGCCAGCCACCTTGGGGGGGCGGACACTGAAGCTTTCTTT; V: TRBV5-1; D: .; J: TRBJ1-1; size: .
CDR3: CASSQRSYEQYF; DNA: TGTGCCAGCAGCCAGAGGTCATACGAGCAGTACTTC; V: TRBV3-1/TRBV3-2; D: .; J: TRBJ2-7; size: .
CDR3: CASGASPDTQYF; DNA: TGCGCCAGCGGGGCGAGCCCAGATACGCAGTATTTT; V: TRBV10-1; D: .; J: TRBJ2-3; size: .
CDR3: CSAQNRETQYF; DNA: TGCAGTGCCCAAAACAGGGAGACCCAGTACTTC; V: TRBV20-1; D: .; J: TRBJ2-5; size: once
CDR3: CASSLPGLGGGSETQYF; DNA: TGTGCCAGTAGTCTCCCCGGACTTGGCGGCGGGTCAGAGACCCAGTACTTC; V: TRBV19; D: .; J: TRBJ2-5; size: .
CDR3: CASSSTGITEAFF; DNA: TGTGCCAGCAGCTCAACAGGAATTACTGAAGCTTTCTTT; V: TRBV7-9; D: .; J: TRBJ1-1; size: .